These 16 T cell receptor beta chains came from one sample sequenced in a study of blood T cell repertoires in COVID-19 (dated by TCRdb to about 2020). The library relied on the immunoSEQ multiplex PCR assay. Sourced from immuneACCESS, this table was stored by TCRdb with only in-frame sequences that have V and J called. A share of the clones is absent; for the studies checked, an unresolved V gene accounts for under half, and the remainder has no known explanation. Across this sample there are a few hundred thousand clones, with approximately 80% seen only once. The ten most abundant clones make up roughly 7% of the sample. Sequenced input: peripheral blood. These receptors came from a woman aged 45 to 65 with acute or convalescent COVID-19.

The chain employs TRBV5-4 and TRBJ2-7; no definite D call. Trimming shortened V by 2 bases and J by 7 bases, and 10 bases separated the two germline ends. Germline loops: CDR1 SGHNT, CDR2 YYREEE (reference sequence). CDR3 length: 12 residues. CDR3 coding DNA: TGTGCCAGCAGCTTCTTGTCCCGTGAGCAGTACTTC. As protein: CASSFLSREQYF. Based on the CDR3 plus reference TRBV5-4 and TRBJ2-7, the full variable domain is ETGVTQSPTHLIKTRGQQVTLRCSSQSGHNTVSWYQQALGQGPQFIFQYYREEENGRGNFPPRFSGLQFPNYSSELNVNALELDDSALYLCASSFLSREQYFGPGTRLTVT.

The chain links TRBV30 to TRBJ2-1, with TRBD1 identical over 8 bases. The CDR3 is 15 amino acids. CDR1 and CDR2 from the germline V gene are GTSNPN and SVGIG (reference sequence). V gave up 3 bases and J gave up 15 bases; unmatched junction bases: 19. CDR3: CAWRNPGGRGWVAFF. CDR3 nucleotide sequence: TGTGCCTGGAGAAACCCAGGGGGCCGGGGTTGGGTAGCGTTCTTC.

The V call is TRBV30, the J call TRBJ1-5, with a tentative D call TRBD1 (5 bases). Germline-derived CDR1 and CDR2 are GTSNPN and SVGIG (reference sequence). Trimming removed 0 bases at V and 7 bases at J, with 10 bases between. This CDR3 is built from 13 residues. CDR3 sequence: CAWSVRAQQPQHF. Here the CDR3 DNA reads TGTGCCTGGAGTGTCAGGGCGCAACAGCCCCAGCATTTT.

V gene TRBV3-1 (or the pseudogene TRBV3-2) combines with J gene TRBJ2-5; TRBD2 aligns across 13 bases. The CDR3 consists of 17 residues. With 0 bases clipped from V and 4 bases from J, the junction kept 5 bases outside the gene matches. Germline V gene sequence: CDR1 LGHDT, CDR2 YNNKEL (reference sequence). The CDR3 sequence: CASSQDPGLAGLETQYF. DNA for the CDR3: TGTGCCAGCAGCCAAGATCCGGGACTAGCGGGGTTAGAGACCCAGTACTTC.

The CDR3 spells CASSQATARETQYF. CDR3 in DNA: TGCGCCAGCAGCCAAGCTACAGCCCGGGAGACCCAGTACTTC. The genes are TRBV4-1 and TRBJ2-5, with unresolved D. In germline, CDR1 is MGHRA, CDR2 YSYEKL. This CDR3 contains 14 residues. V was trimmed by 1 base and J by 5 bases, leaving 11 bases between them.

The V call is TRBV15, the J call TRBJ1-1; no definite D call. The CDR3 covers 15 residues. Germline lookup yields CDR1 LNHNV and CDR2 YYDKDF (reference sequence). Trimming cost V 5 bases and J 6 bases, with 19 bases left between them. The CDR3 loop is CATSPLDNLVPEAFF. DNA of the CDR3: TGTGCCACCAGCCCTCTAGATAATCTCGTCCCTGAAGCTTTCTTT.

This clone was counted only a few times. The V gene is TRBV9, the J gene TRBJ2-1; 8 positions match TRBD2. Germline loops: CDR1 SGDLS, CDR2 YYNGEE. Trimming cost V 4 bases and J 5 bases; bases outside gene matches: 11. This CDR3 region has 16 residues. CDR3 protein: CASSTRGRPADNEQFF. DNA of the CDR3: TGTGCCAGCAGCACTCGCGGGAGGCCGGCCGACAATGAGCAGTTCTTC.

This clone was observed a handful of times. In DNA, the CDR3 is TGTGCCAGCAGCAAAGTAACAGGACAGCCCCAGCATTTT. Translated: CASSKVTGQPQHF. The chain joins TRBV21-1 to TRBJ1-5; the D call TRBD1 from the table was never checked on the DNA. TRBV21-1 corresponds to a pseudogene. There are 13 residues in the CDR3.

This clone was seen a single time. The sample carries other DNA sequences with the same CDR3. The V gene is TRBV2, the J gene TRBJ1-2; the D is unclear. Germline-derived CDR1 and CDR2 are SNHLY and FYNNEI. This CDR3 has 11 residues. Trimming removed 6 bases from V and 5 bases from J, with 7 bases in between. The CDR3 bases are TGTGCCAGCAGAGGAGGGTATGGCTACACCTTC. This encodes CASRGGYGYTF.

This chain uses TRBV5-1 with TRBJ1-4, with D maybe TRBD1 (6 bases). Germline values: CDR1 SGHRS, CDR2 YFSETQ. This CDR3 contains 14 residues. The V end was cut by 2 bases, the J end by 7 bases, with 12 bases between. The CDR3 DNA reads as TGCGCCAGCAGCTTAACAGGGTTGGGTGAAAAACTGTTTTTT. It is translated as CASSLTGLGEKLFF.

J is TRBJ1-5 and V is TRBV3-1 (or the pseudogene TRBV3-2); D is unclear. V was clipped by 3 bases and J by 3 bases, with 15 bases between them. This CDR3 region has 16 residues. CDR1 and CDR2 (germline): LGHDT, YNNKEL (reference sequence). This chain's CDR3 is CASSHGDCFPNQPQHF. As DNA, the CDR3 is TGTGCCAGCAGCCATGGAGACTGCTTCCCCAATCAGCCCCAGCATTTT.

This chain uses TRBV7-6 with TRBJ2-5; 11 positions agree with TRBD2. The CDR3 covers 16 residues. Trimming cost V 5 bases and J 5 bases; bases outside gene matches: 10. Germline V gene lookup returns CDR1 SGHVS and CDR2 FNYEAQ. This chain's CDR3 is CASSKRLAGSLETQYF. The CDR3 region has the DNA TGTGCCAGCAGCAAGAGACTAGCGGGGTCGCTGGAGACCCAGTACTTC. Combining the CDR3 with reference TRBV7-6 and TRBJ2-5 gives the whole variable domain GAGVSQSPRYKVTKRGQDVALRCDPISGHVSLYWYRQALGQGPEFLTYFNYEAQQDKSGLPNDRFSAERPEGSISTLTIQRTEQRDSAMYRCASSKRLAGSLETQYFGPGTRLLVL.

V gene TRBV2 combines with J gene TRBJ2-5, with 13 bases lining up with TRBD2. The germline CDR1 and CDR2 sequences are SNHLY and FYNNEI. The length of the CDR3 is 15 residues. The V and J ends lost 7 bases and 5 bases, in that order; junction bases with no gene match: 7. The CDR3 nucleotides read TGTGCCAGCAAAACTAGCGGGGGGGCCGTGGAGACCCAGTACTTC. It is translated as CASKTSGGAVETQYF.

The V call is TRBV27, the J call TRBJ1-5; D uncertain. The germline CDR1 and CDR2 sequences are MNHEY and SMNVEV (reference sequence). The length of the CDR3 is 12 residues. V was cut by 6 bases and J by 6 bases, with 9 bases left in between. The CDR3, as DNA: TGTGCCAGCAGACGGGTAGGTCAGCCCCAGCATTTT. This codes for CASRRVGQPQHF.

The J gene is TRBJ2-5, the V gene TRBV3-1 (or the pseudogene TRBV3-2); 8 positions match TRBD2. In germline, CDR1 is LGHDT, CDR2 YNNKEL (reference sequence). CDR3 size: 15 residues. V was clipped by 4 bases and J by 4 bases; unmatched bases: 8. Written as DNA, the CDR3 is TGTGCCAGCAGCCCGGGACTAGAAGTTTCAGAGACCCAGTACTTC. Translating gives CASSPGLEVSETQYF.

J is TRBJ1-2 and V is TRBV7-9; D not resolved. This CDR3 is built from 13 residues. Germline values: CDR1 SEHNR, CDR2 FQNEAQ (reference sequence). V lost 1 base to trimming and J lost 5 bases, with 8 bases between them. The CDR3, as DNA: TGTGCCAGCAGCTTAGAGGCGGTTTATGGCTACACCTTC. Translating it yields CASSLEAVYGYTF.